This T cell receptor (beta chain) was sequenced during a study of T cell changes during pregnancy in multiple sclerosis. TCRdb keeps only in-frame clones here, not all; method: immunoSEQ multiplex PCR. This sample has about 52,000 clones, with around 90% found just once. Germline CDR1 and CDR2: SGHRS and YFSETQ. This CDR3 contains 15 residues. The ends were cut back, 4 bases at V and 5 bases at J, with 18 bases in the middle. This clone was found once. The receptor comes from a female donor with multiple sclerosis, enrolled in a pregnancy study. V and J are TRBV5-1 and TRBJ2-5, with D perhaps matching TRBD1 (7 bases). This sample comprised CD4+ T cells from peripheral blood mononuclear cells, obtained before pregnancy. The CDR3 bases are TGCGCCAGCAGCCTGTTATCAGGGGGGAGGGAGACCCAGTACTTC. Translation: CASSLLSGGRETQYF.